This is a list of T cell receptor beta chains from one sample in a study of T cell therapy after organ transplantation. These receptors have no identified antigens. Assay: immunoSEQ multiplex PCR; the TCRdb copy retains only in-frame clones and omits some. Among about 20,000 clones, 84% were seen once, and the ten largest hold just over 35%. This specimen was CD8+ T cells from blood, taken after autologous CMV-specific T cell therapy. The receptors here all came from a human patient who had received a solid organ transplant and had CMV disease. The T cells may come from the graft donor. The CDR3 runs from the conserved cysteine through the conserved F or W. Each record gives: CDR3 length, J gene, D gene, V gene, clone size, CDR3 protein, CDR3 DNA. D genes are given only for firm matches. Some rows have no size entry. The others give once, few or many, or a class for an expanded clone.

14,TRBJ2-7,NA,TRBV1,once,CTSSPGRASYEQYF,TGCACCAGCAGCCCGGGCCGAGCCTCCTACGAGCAGTACTTC
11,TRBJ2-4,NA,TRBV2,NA,CASSRGGIQYF,TGTGCCAGCAGCCGAGGAGGGATTCAGTACTTC
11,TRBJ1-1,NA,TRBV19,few,CASSIGGEAFF,TGTGCCAGTAGTATAGGGGGAGAAGCTTTCTTT
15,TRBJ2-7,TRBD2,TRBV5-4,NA,CASSFRLAASYEQYF,TGTGCCAGCAGCTTCCGACTAGCGGCTTCCTACGAGCAGTACTTC
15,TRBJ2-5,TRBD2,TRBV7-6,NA,CASSRLAGNQETQYF,TGTGCCAGCAGCCGACTAGCGGGGAACCAAGAGACCCAGTACTTC
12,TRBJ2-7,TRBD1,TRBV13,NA,CASSPTGNEQYF,TGTGCCAGCAGCCCGACAGGGAACGAGCAGTACTTC
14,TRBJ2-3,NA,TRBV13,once,CASSEPPRTDTQYF,TGTGCCAGCAGCGAACCCCCTCGCACAGATACGCAGTATTTT
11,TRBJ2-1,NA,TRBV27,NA,CASSSDNEQFF,TGTGCCAGCAGCTCGGACAATGAGCAGTTCTTC
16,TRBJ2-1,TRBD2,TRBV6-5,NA,CASSYSRLAGGNEQFF,TGTGCCAGCAGTTACTCCAGACTAGCGGGAGGAAATGAGCAGTTCTTC
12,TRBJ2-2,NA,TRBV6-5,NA,CASSSLYGELFF,TGTGCCAGCAGTTCCCTCTACGGGGAGCTGTTTTTT
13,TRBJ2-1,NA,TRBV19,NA,CASSIIDYNEQFF,TGTGCCAGTAGTATTATCGATTACAATGAGCAGTTCTTC
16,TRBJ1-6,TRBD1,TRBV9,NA,CASSPGGSSYNSPLHF,TGTGCCAGCAGCCCAGGGGGGAGCTCCTATAATTCACCCCTCCACTTT
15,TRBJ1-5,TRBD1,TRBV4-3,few,CASSPSDRGNQPQHF,TGCGCCAGCAGCCCCTCGGACAGGGGGAATCAGCCCCAGCATTTT
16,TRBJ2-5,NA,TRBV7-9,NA,CASSLPGETYQETQYF,TGTGCCAGCAGCCTCCCAGGGGAAACATACCAAGAGACCCAGTACTTC
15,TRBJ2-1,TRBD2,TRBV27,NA,CASMPSGRWGNEQFF,TGTGCCAGCATGCCTAGCGGGAGGTGGGGCAATGAGCAGTTCTTC
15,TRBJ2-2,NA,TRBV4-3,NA,CASSQDYGNTGELFF,TGCGCCAGCAGCCAAGATTACGGGAACACCGGGGAGCTGTTTTTT